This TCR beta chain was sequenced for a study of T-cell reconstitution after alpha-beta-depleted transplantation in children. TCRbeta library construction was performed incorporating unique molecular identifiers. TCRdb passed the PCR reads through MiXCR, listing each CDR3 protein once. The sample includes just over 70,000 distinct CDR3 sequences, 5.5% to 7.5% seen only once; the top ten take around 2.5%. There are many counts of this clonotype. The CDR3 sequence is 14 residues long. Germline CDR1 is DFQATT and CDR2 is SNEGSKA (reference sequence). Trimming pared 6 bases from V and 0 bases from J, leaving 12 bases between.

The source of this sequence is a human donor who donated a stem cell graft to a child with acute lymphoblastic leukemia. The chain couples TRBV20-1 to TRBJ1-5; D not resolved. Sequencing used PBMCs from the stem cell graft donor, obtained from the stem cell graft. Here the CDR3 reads CSAPDTISNQPQHF. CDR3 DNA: TGCAGTGCCCCCGACACGATTAGCAATCAGCCCCAGCATTTT.